This T cell receptor beta chain derives from a study of beta chain features in type 1 diabetes. This CDR3 is 18 amino acids long. Note on this clone: Antigen unknown.

Sequencing targeted expressed TCRB transcripts, as all isolated RNA had been reverse transcribed. Repertoires were generated with immunoSEQ multiplex PCR, while TCRdb's copy carries only in-frame clones and drops some. The sample has roughly 370,000 clones, roughly 13% seen once. General study findings and limits: HLA effects on TCRB rearrangement stayed unresolved here. Moderately but significantly shorter TCRB CDR3s were found in Type 1 diabetes patients in all four CD4+ subsets. cDNA-based sequencing might over-represent cells highly expressing TCR.

Researchers reported sorting CD4+ naive, central memory, regulatory and stem cell-like memory cells via CD45RO/CCR7/CD25/CD127/CD95/CD27. This TCR derives from a young man in good health. Sequenced: naive CD4+ T cells from blood. This chain connects TRBV12-2 to TRBJ2-3; TRBD2 is the table's D call, not checked against the DNA. TRBV12-2 is shown as a pseudogene. CDR3 protein: CASRLAPPAAGLTDTQYF. CDR3 nucleotide sequence: TGTGCAAGTCGCTTAGCGCCACCCGCGGCGGGACTGACAGATACGCAGTATTTT.